This passage covers 17 T cell receptor beta chains from one sample sequenced in a study of T cell changes during pregnancy in multiple sclerosis. The data were produced by immunoSEQ multiplex PCR, yet TCRdb's version contains in-frame clones alone and is incomplete. This table holds some 73,000 clones, over 80% found once. The specimen was peripheral blood, collected in the third trimester of pregnancy. These receptors were obtained from a female donor in good health, enrolled as a control in a pregnancy study.

The CDR3 sequence: CASSLDPGQNYGYTF. CDR3 nucleotide sequence: TGTGCCAGCAGCTTGGACCCGGGACAGAACTATGGCTACACCTTC. The chain combines TRBV13 with TRBJ1-2, with 7 bases lining up with TRBD1. There are 15 residues in the CDR3. Trimming removed 3 bases from V and 2 bases from J; junction bases left unmatched: 6. Germline lookup yields CDR1 PRHDT and CDR2 FYEKMQ (reference sequence).

The chain recombines TRBV29-1 with TRBJ2-3; D is possibly TRBD1 (6 bases). Germline lookup yields CDR1 SQVTM and CDR2 ANQGSEA. This CDR3 is built from 14 residues. The V gene lost 7 bases and the J gene lost 1 base, with 15 bases spanning the gap. The chain's CDR3 is CSASPAGGTDTQYF. Written as DNA, the CDR3 is TGCAGCGCCTCTCCGGCAGGGGGCACAGATACGCAGTATTTT.

The chain links TRBV15 to TRBJ2-7; tentative D call: TRBD1 (6 bases). Per germline, CDR1 LNHNV and CDR2 YYDKDF (reference sequence). The CDR3 extends over 19 amino acids. V gave up 0 bases and J gave up 4 bases, with 25 bases separating them. CDR3 in DNA: TGTGCCACCAGCAGAGATCGCGGTCAAGGGAAAGGGGGTAGTTACGAGCAGTACTTC. Translating it yields CATSRDRGQGKGGSYEQYF.

This sequence joins TRBV27 and TRBJ2-2; D unclear. V lost 3 bases, J lost 4 bases, and 3 bases lay in between. Looked up from germline, CDR1 is MNHEY and CDR2 is SMNVEV (reference sequence). The CDR3 has 12 amino acids. The CDR3 region is CASSFLTGELFF. The CDR3 bases are TGTGCCAGCAGTTTCCTCACCGGGGAGCTGTTTTTT.

The chain has TRBV7-9 and TRBJ2-1; the match to TRBD2 covers 11 bases. V lost 1 base and J lost 7; bases outside the gene matches: 9. Germline values: CDR1 SEHNR, CDR2 FQNEAQ (reference sequence). CDR3 length equals 17 residues. The CDR3 sequence is CASSLGASGRIVNEQFF. The CDR3 DNA follows: TGTGCCAGCAGCTTAGGGGCTAGCGGGAGGATAGTAAATGAGCAGTTCTTC.

The count of this clone is one. This chain connects TRBV28 to TRBJ1-1; D is possibly TRBD1 (6 bases). CDR1 is MDHEN, CDR2 SYDVKM, per germline. Trimming removed 7 bases from V and 2 bases from J, with 20 bases in between. The CDR3 sequence is 16 residues long. CDR3: CASTRGAGTRNTEAFF. The CDR3 nucleotides read TGTGCCAGCACACGGGGGGCGGGGACGAGAAACACTGAAGCTTTCTTT. The complete variable domain, with remaining parts taken from reference TRBV28 and TRBJ1-1, reads DVKVTQSSRYLVKRTGEKVFLECVQDMDHENMFWYRQDPGLGLRLIYFSYDVKMKEKGDIPEGYSVSREKKERFSLILESASTNQTSMYLCASTRGAGTRNTEAFFGQGTRLTVV.

The chain employs TRBV11-2 and TRBJ2-2; D is possibly TRBD2 (5 bases). CDR1 is SGHAT, CDR2 FQNNGV, per germline. V lost 9 bases and J lost 1, with 12 bases in between. This CDR3 is 14 amino acids long. The CDR3 loop reads CASIRELNTGELFF. In DNA, the CDR3 is TGTGCCAGTATCCGGGAACTGAACACCGGGGAGCTGTTTTTT.

This sequence joins TRBV5-4 and TRBJ2-1; 8 bases are shared with TRBD2. The CDR3 sequence is 14 residues long. Germline V lookup: CDR1 SGHNT, CDR2 YYREEE (reference sequence). With 4 bases clipped from V and 5 bases from J, the junction kept 5 bases outside the gene matches. DNA of the CDR3: TGTGCCAGCAGCCGGCCCGGGGGGGACAATGAGCAGTTCTTC. Translated, it gives CASSRPGGDNEQFF.

V is TRBV5-4 and J is TRBJ2-5; no firm D call. The CDR3 is made up of 14 amino acids. Per germline, CDR1 SGHNT and CDR2 YYREEE (reference sequence). Trimming shortened V by 0 bases and J by 5 bases, and 11 bases separated the two germline ends. CDR3 loop: CASSLGLQRETQYF. CDR3 DNA sequence: TGTGCCAGCAGCTTGGGGCTCCAGAGGGAGACCCAGTACTTC.

V is TRBV27 and J is TRBJ1-1; no reliable D call. Trimming left V 2 bases short and J 0 bases short, with 10 bases between. This CDR3 is built from 15 residues. Germline CDR1 reads MNHEY; CDR2 reads SMNVEV (reference sequence). This CDR3 reads CASSLRWSMNTEAFF. In DNA form, the CDR3 reads TGTGCCAGCAGTTTACGTTGGAGCATGAACACTGAAGCTTTCTTT.

The chain recombines TRBV6-5 with TRBJ1-1; tentatively, D is TRBD1 (5 bases). Trimming stripped 5 bases from V and 4 bases from J, with 11 bases between. The CDR3 has 13 residues. Germline CDR1 MNHEY, CDR2 SVGAGI. Written as DNA, the CDR3 is TGTGCCAGCAGTAACGACAGAGGCACTGAAGCTTTCTTT. Its translation: CASSNDRGTEAFF.

The table lists this clone with a few counts. The chain recombines TRBV5-1 with TRBJ2-5; D possibly corresponds to TRBD2 (5 bases). Between the trimmed V and J ends, which lost 4 bases and 3 bases, there was a span of 10 bases. CDR1 is SGHRS, CDR2 YFSETQ, per germline. This CDR3 is 13 amino acids long. In nucleotides, the CDR3 is TGCGCCAGCAGCCTACAGCGGAAAGAGACCCAGTACTTC. Translated: CASSLQRKETQYF.

The chain uses TRBV2 and TRBJ1-1, with 8 bases fitting TRBD1. Germline V lookup: CDR1 SNHLY, CDR2 FYNNEI. The junction had 9 bases not matched to a gene; V was cut back by 0 bases and J by 6 bases. This CDR3 contains 16 residues. CDR3 in amino acids: CASSEAPPRTGSEAFF. CDR3 nucleotide sequence: TGTGCCAGCAGTGAAGCCCCACCCCGGACAGGGTCTGAAGCTTTCTTT.

The CDR3 bases are TGTGCCACCAGCAGGTCGGGACAGCGATACAATGAGCAGTTCTTC. The encoded protein is CATSRSGQRYNEQFF. The chain has TRBV15 and TRBJ2-1, with TRBD1 identical over 7 bases. This CDR3 is built from 15 residues. Trimming removed 3 bases from V and 4 bases from J; junction bases left unmatched: 6. Germline V gives CDR1 LNHNV, CDR2 YYDKDF (reference sequence).

The chain is built from TRBV7-2 and TRBJ2-7; 7 bases line up with TRBD1. V shed 3 bases and J 2 bases; nucleotides not matched to a gene: 7. This CDR3 spans 15 amino acids. Germline values: CDR1 SGHTA, CDR2 FQGNSA. The CDR3 loop reads CASSFDRAGPYEQYF. CDR3 in DNA: TGTGCCAGCAGCTTCGACAGGGCCGGTCCCTACGAGCAGTACTTC.

The rearrangement uses TRBV13 and TRBJ2-5, with a tentative D call TRBD2 (6 bases). Deletions cut 4 bases from V and 5 bases from J, with 17 bases between. The CDR3 is 15 amino acids. In germline, CDR1 is PRHDT, CDR2 FYEKMQ (reference sequence). In DNA form, the CDR3 reads TGTGCCAGCAGCTCCGGACCCCGGAGGGAGGAGACCCAGTACTTC. This codes for CASSSGPRREETQYF.

V usage is TRBV28 and J usage is TRBJ1-5; 10 bases match TRBD1. V shed 5 bases and J 6 bases; nucleotides not matched to a gene: 4. There are 14 residues in the CDR3. CDR1 is MDHEN, CDR2 SYDVKM, per germline. This chain's CDR3 is CASSARQGAQPQHF. The DNA of the CDR3 is TGTGCCAGCAGTGCCCGACAGGGGGCTCAGCCCCAGCATTTT.